These 10 T cell receptor beta chains share one sample of origin, sequenced in a study of T-cell reconstitution after alpha-beta-depleted transplantation in children. During its preparation, the TCRbeta library received unique molecular identifiers. In TCRdb, the PCR reads were re-called with MiXCR into one record per CDR3 protein. The sample lists under 300,000 distinct CDR3 sequences, approximately 10% seen once, with 23% in the top ten. The sequencing here drew on peripheral blood, taken 180 days after TCRalphabeta/CD19-depleted stem cell transplant. These receptors were collected from a male patient aged 2 to 10 who had a stem cell transplant for chronic granulomatous disease, so the T cells may come from the graft donor.

The table lists this clonotype with many counts. The rearrangement links TRBV12-3 or TRBV12-4 to TRBJ2-1; a weak D match, TRBD1 (6 bases). The V gene lost 1 base and the J gene lost 0 bases, with 13 bases spanning the gap. CDR3 length: 17 residues. The CDR3 region is CASSLDVADSSYNEQFF. In DNA form, the CDR3 reads TGTGCCAGCAGTTTAGACGTGGCGGACAGCTCCTACAATGAGCAGTTCTTC.

This clonotype was counted ten times or more. The genes are TRBV12-3 or TRBV12-4 and TRBJ2-1; possibly TRBD2 for D (6 bases). V was clipped by 0 bases and J by 0 bases, with 9 bases between them. This CDR3 is 16 amino acids long. The CDR3 here is CASSLALGSSYNEQFF. In DNA form, the CDR3 reads TGTGCCAGCAGTTTAGCTCTCGGGAGCTCCTACAATGAGCAGTTCTTC.

A note on this clonotype: A much larger clone differs from this one at a single base, so this may be a read error. The chain uses TRBV6-5 and TRBJ2-5; D ambiguous. This CDR3 spans 12 amino acids. V shed 2 bases and J shed 2 bases, with 3 bases lying between them. CDR1 is MNHEY and CDR2 is SVGAGI in the germline V gene. For the CDR3, the DNA is TGTGCCAGCAGTTACGATCAAGAGACCCAGTACTTC. Protein sequence: CASSYDQETQYF.

Remarks on this clonotype: A much larger clone differs from this one at a single base, so this may be a read error. V is TRBV7-6 and J is TRBJ2-7, with D possibly matching TRBD2 (5 bases). Germline CDR1 reads SGHVS; CDR2 reads FNYEAQ. The CDR3 contains 15 residues. CDR3 sequence (DNA): TGTCCCAGCAGCTCCACGGGGAGCGCCGCTTACGAGCAGTACTTC. This codes for CPSSSTGSAAYEQYF.

This clonotype was detected ten times or more. The chain carries TRBV20-1 and TRBJ2-2; weak D call: TRBD1 (6 bases). The V end lost 6 bases, the J end lost 0 bases, and 14 bases lay between the germline ends. CDR1 is DFQATT, CDR2 SNEGSKA, per germline (reference sequence). The CDR3 covers 15 residues. The CDR3 protein is CSAPQGRANTGELFF. For the CDR3, the DNA is TGCAGTGCACCTCAGGGGCGGGCGAACACCGGGGAGCTGTTTTTT.

Here the CDR3 reads CATSPGQGRGEQYF. The CDR3, as DNA: TGTGCCACCAGTCCGGGACAGGGGCGGGGCGAGCAGTACTTC. The V call is TRBV24-1, the J call TRBJ2-7; 10 bases fit TRBD1. Trimming cost V 6 bases and J 6 bases; bases outside gene matches: 7. Germline loops: CDR1 KGHDR, CDR2 SFDVKD. The CDR3 is 14 amino acids.

This clonotype showed up many times. The chain is built from TRBV27 and TRBJ2-7, with TRBD2 matching over 11 bases. The V segment lost 2 bases and the J segment 3 bases; nucleotides outside the gene matches: 3. CDR1 and CDR2 from the germline V gene are MNHEY and SMNVEV (reference sequence). The CDR3 has 15 residues. The CDR3: CASSLIAGGNYEQYF. The CDR3 nucleotides are TGTGCCAGCAGTTTAATAGCGGGAGGGAACTACGAGCAGTACTTC.

This clonotype was observed at least ten times. V gene TRBV6-1 combines with J gene TRBJ2-2; D could derive from TRBD1 or TRBD2 (6 bases each). Germline CDR1 MNHNS, CDR2 SASEGT. The CDR3 consists of 15 residues. Trimming removed 6 bases from V and 8 bases from J, with 19 bases in between. The chain's CDR3 is CASSHTGTGEGELFF. The CDR3 nucleotides are TGTGCCAGCAGCCATACAGGGACGGGGGAAGGGGAGCTGTTTTTT.

This clonotype has ten or more counts. This chain joins TRBV7-2 and TRBJ1-4, with D possibly matching TRBD1 (6 bases). The V end lost 1 base, the J end lost 4 bases, and 13 bases lay between the germline ends. Per germline, CDR1 SGHTA and CDR2 FQGNSA. The CDR3 is 16 residues long. CDR3 nucleotides: TGTGCCAGCAGCTTAGTGGGAACAGGGAATAATGAAAAACTGTTTTTT. Amino acid sequence: CASSLVGTGNNEKLFF.

This clonotype was recorded many times. This chain joins TRBV12-3 or TRBV12-4 and TRBJ2-1; D is perhaps TRBD2 (5 bases). The CDR3 totals 16 residues. V lost 6 bases and J 4 bases, leaving 19 bases between the germline ends. The chain's CDR3 is CASRPSGGVSYNEQFF. Written as DNA, the CDR3 is TGTGCCAGCAGGCCGAGCGGCGGAGTTTCGTACAATGAGCAGTTCTTC.